This T cell receptor (beta chain) emerged from a study of T-cell reconstitution after alpha-beta-depleted transplantation in children (dated by TCRdb to the mid-2010s). Study-wide context: T-cell immune reconstitution after TCRalphabeta/CD19-depleted allogeneic hematopoietic cell transplantation in children was quantitatively tracked in the study by means of TCR repertoire profiling.

Only a few counts were recorded for this clonotype. No cognate antigen has been identified for it. No per-base quality is available; no much larger clone lies one base away. The library was generated by PCR. The sequencer was an Illumina HiSeq 2500. TCR libraries were prepared with molecular barcoding, using unique molecular identifiers to normalize TCRbeta repertoire quantification. TCRdb reprocessed the public reads (quality trimming at Q25 with fastp, clone calling with MiXCR) and kept in-frame beta chains. Rows with a matching CDR3 protein are joined into one entry that keeps the most common DNA and genes. The sample contains 490,000 or so distinct CDR3 sequences, under 15% of them found a single time. Jointly, the top ten make up less than 6.5% of the sample. Reading from cysteine to phenylalanine, the CDR3 counts 16 amino acids. The kept DNA is CDR3 alone, 48 bases in frame from the first base. Trimming takes 3 bases off V and 2 bases off J; junction bases not matched to a gene: 10. Taken from the germline V gene (reference sequence), the CDR1 and CDR2 loops are DFQATT and SNEGSKA.

The V gene is TRBV20-1 and the J gene is TRBJ1-2; the junction holds 9 bases that match TRBD1. Here the sequenced sample was PBMCs from the stem cell graft donor, taken from the stem cell graft. The source of this sequence is a human donor who donated a stem cell graft to a child with combined immunodeficiency. The DNA sequence reads TGCAGTGCTAGCGCCTCCGGGACAGGGCTAAACTATGGCTACACCTTC. Its translation reads: CSASASGTGLNYGYTF.